There are many counts of the clone carrying this TCR beta chain. Its antigen remains unknown. Unique molecular identifiers were present on the cDNA, and a universal primer site came from template switching. TCRdb reprocessed the 5' RACE reads via MiXCR and lists one record per CDR3 protein. The sample shows 220,000 or so distinct CDR3 sequences, 5.5% to 8% of them seen only once. This sample is drawn from a study of identical twins. Study observations and caveats: Cross-sectional statistics underpinned the conclusions; the same donors were not followed. Zero-insertion analyses were open to partial confounding by invariant MAIT and iNKT cells.

The CDR3 extends over 12 amino acids. With V trimmed by 4 bases and J by 14 bases, 4 bases remained unmatched. Germline-derived CDR1 and CDR2 are SGHVS and FNYEAQ. This same sample was also part of a study on yellow fever vaccine responses in identical twins. From that study: The T cell response to vaccination in identical twins was reportedly partly convergent and partly personalized.

Sequences were obtained from memory (CD45RO+) T cells sorted from blood. The V and J genes are TRBV7-6 and TRBJ1-6; 8 nucleotides agree with TRBD1. The clonotype originates from a young woman in good health. The CDR3 loop reads CASSSDRGTLHF. The CDR3 DNA follows: TGTGCCAGCAGCTCAGACAGGGGAACCCTCCACTTT.